This TCR beta chain was recovered during a study of cytomegalovirus exposure and HLA in healthy donors. About the research overall: Counted in an early data release were 85 million or so unique TCRs from HLA-typed donors. Study findings and constraints: There were 164 TCR beta chains listed as cytomegalovirus-associated. Analysis was performed later, and it showed HLA-associated TCR beta chains to be more clonally expanded than equally common others.

PCR amplification relied on 60 Vbeta primers (plus 13 Jbeta primers). The data were produced by immunoSEQ multiplex PCR, yet TCRdb's version contains in-frame clones alone and is incomplete. The table shows about 150,000 clones, with approximately 80% occurring only once. Points on this clone: Its target is not known.

The receptor's source is a woman between 40 and 50 years old in good health and CMV-seropositive. Sequenced material: PBMCs.

This chain's CDR3 is CASSYDRDPLYGYTF. The CDR3 DNA sequence: TGTGCCAGCAGTTATGACAGGGACCCACTCTATGGCTACACCTTC. The chain links TRBV5-4 to TRBJ1-2, with TRBD1 matching over 7 bases. Trimming cost V 5 bases and J 4 bases; bases outside gene matches: 11. The CDR3 length is 15 residues. CDR1 and CDR2 (germline): SGHNT, YYREEE (reference sequence).